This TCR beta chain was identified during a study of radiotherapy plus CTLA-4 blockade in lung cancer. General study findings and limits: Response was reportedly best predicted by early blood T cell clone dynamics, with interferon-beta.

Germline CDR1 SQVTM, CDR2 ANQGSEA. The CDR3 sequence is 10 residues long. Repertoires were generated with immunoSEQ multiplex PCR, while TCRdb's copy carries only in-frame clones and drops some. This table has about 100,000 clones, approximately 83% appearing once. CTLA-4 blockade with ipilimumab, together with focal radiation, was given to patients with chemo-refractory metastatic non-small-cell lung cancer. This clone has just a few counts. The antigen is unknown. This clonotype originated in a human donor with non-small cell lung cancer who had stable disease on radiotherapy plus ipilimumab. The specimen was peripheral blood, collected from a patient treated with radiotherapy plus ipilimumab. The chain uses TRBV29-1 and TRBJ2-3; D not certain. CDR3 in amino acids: CTYSTDTQYF. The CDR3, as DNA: TGCACTTACAGCACAGATACGCAGTATTTT.